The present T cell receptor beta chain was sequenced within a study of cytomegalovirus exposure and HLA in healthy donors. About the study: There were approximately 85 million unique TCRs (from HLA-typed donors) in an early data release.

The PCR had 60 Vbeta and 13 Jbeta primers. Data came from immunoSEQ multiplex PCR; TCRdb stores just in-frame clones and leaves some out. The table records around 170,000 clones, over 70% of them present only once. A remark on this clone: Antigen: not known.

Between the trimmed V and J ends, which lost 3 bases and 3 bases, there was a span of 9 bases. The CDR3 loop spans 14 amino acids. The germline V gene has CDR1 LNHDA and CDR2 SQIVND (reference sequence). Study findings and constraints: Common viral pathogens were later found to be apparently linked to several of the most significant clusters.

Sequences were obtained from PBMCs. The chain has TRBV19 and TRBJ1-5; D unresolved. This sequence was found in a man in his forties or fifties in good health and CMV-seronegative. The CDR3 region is CASSIAVLNQPQHF. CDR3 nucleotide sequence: TGTGCCAGTAGTATCGCGGTTCTCAATCAGCCCCAGCATTTT.